This T cell receptor (beta chain) stems from a study of human T cells and chemical hapten exposure. Across the whole study: Scalp application of diphenylcyclopropenone was performed weekly in patients across the entire approximately 24-week study.

Time point denoted: patch test 2, 6 weeks after DPC sensitization. The treatment is: therapeutic diphenylcyclopropenone sensitization with weekly scalp DPC. Donors, patients with alopecia ranging from 18 to 70 years old and judged suitable for DPC, provided samples. The germline CDR1 and CDR2 sequences are LNHDA and SQIVND (reference sequence). The germline V and J ends were trimmed by 3 bases and 3 bases, with 14 bases remaining between them. The CDR3 is 16 residues long. In the original workflow: Ranging from about 23,224 to 750,000, TCR counts per sample had a median value of approximately 95,000. Via MiXCR, TCRdb re-called the RACE reads, giving one row per CDR3 protein. These V and J calls originate from TCRdb's pipeline instead of the authors' own analysis. The sample consists of a few hundred thousand distinct CDR3 sequences, about 6.9% of them appearing once.

The sequences come from whole blood, collected in connection with sensitization to the hapten diphenylcyclopropenone (DPC). This chain connects TRBV19 to TRBJ2-2; tentatively, D is TRBD1 or TRBD2 (5 bases each). The sequence was collected from a woman aged 18-29 years with alopecia areata. Some clones in this sample may be carry-over from other donors' samples. This CDR3 is CASSIIGDGDTGELFF. In DNA, the CDR3 is TGTGCCAGTAGTATTATTGGGGACGGAGACACCGGGGAGCTGTTTTTT.